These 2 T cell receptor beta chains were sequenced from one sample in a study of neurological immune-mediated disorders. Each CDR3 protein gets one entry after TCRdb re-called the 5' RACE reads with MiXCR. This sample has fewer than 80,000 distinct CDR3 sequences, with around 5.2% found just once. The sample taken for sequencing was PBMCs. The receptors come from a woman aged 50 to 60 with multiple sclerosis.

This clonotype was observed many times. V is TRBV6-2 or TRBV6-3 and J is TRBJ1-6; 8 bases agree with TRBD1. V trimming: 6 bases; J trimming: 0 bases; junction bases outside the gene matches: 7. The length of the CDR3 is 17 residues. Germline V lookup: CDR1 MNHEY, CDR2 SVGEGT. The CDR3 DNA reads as TGTGCCAGCAGACAGGGGGATTGGAGCTCCTATAATTCACCCCTCCACTTT. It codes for CASRQGDWSSYNSPLHF.

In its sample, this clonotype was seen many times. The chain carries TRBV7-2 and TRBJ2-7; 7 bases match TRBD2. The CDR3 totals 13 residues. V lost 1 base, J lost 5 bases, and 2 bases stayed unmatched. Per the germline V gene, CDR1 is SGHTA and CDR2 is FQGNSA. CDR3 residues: CASSLERGDEQYF. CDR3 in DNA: TGTGCCAGCAGCTTAGAGCGGGGCGACGAGCAGTACTTC.